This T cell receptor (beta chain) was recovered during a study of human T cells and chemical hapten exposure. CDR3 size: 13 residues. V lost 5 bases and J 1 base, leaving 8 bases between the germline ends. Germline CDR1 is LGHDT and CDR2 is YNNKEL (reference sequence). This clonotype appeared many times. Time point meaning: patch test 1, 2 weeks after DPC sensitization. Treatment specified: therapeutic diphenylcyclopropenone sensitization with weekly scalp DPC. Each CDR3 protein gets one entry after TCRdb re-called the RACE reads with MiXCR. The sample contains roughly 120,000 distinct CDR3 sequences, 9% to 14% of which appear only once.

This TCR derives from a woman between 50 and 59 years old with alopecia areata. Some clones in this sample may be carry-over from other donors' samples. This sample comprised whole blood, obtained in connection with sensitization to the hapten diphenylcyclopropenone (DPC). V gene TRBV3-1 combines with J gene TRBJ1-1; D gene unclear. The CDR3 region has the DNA TGTGCCAGCAGCTGGACGGGGAACACTGAAGCTTTCTTT. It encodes CASSWTGNTEAFF.